Described below is a single TCR beta chain sequence and its context. Antigen specificity is unknown. This entry is derived from a study of OX40 agonist ivuxolimab in advanced cancers. Study context: People in dose escalation had one of these cancers: hepatocellular carcinoma, melanoma, renal cell or head and neck cancer. Whole-study findings and limits: CD4+ and CD8+ blood T cells expanded clonally by week 6 at 0.1 to 3.0 mg/kg.

V lost 6 bases to trimming and J lost 2 bases, with 11 bases between them. The CDR3 is made up of 13 amino acids. CDR1 is MDHEN and CDR2 is SYDVKM in the germline V gene. Libraries were prepared by immunoSEQ multiplex PCR; TCRdb keeps only in-frame clonotypes and omits some of them. The sample includes 65,000 or so clones, approximately 91% of them seen just once. The TCR originated in an adult with an advanced solid tumor such as melanoma, head and neck, liver or kidney cancer. The genes are TRBV28 and TRBJ2-7; D not certain. The specimen was CD4+ or CD8+ T cells sorted from blood, collected in a trial of the OX40 agonist ivuxolimab. In DNA form, the CDR3 reads TGTGCCAGCAGGGCTAAGCTAACCTACGAGCAGTACTTC. It encodes CASRAKLTYEQYF.